This T cell receptor beta chain was sequenced during a study of T cell responses to AZD1222 COVID-19 vaccine (dated by TCRdb to the early 2020s). Regarding the research as a whole: TCR sequencing was performed for approximately 240 trial participants, of whom about 200 were given two doses of AZD1222 and some 26 were given two doses of MenACWY control vaccine. Enrollment into the trials was organized by age into subgroups of 18-55, 56-69 and 70-plus years, and those subgroups contained approximately 160, 26 and 62 TCR-sequenced participants, respectively. General study outcomes and caveats: Spike-specific TCR breadth and depth rose significantly after two AZD1222 doses compared with day 0 and with MenACWY recipients. Reportedly, almost half of the unique spike-specific TCRs recognized epitopes lying outside the regions that are mutated in the B.1.351 and B.1.1.7 variants. Vaccine-associated CD4 TCRs spanned the whole spike protein, with dominant responses in regions 160-218 and 743-854. The 56-69-year group was small, and its depth increase did not reach significance, likely because of low power. Most participants were white British and females outnumbered males, and the authors suggested that clonal diversity may have been underestimated. Because no samples from the day 14 peak response were available, repertoires could be characterized only after the peak T cell response. Conclusions about previously exposed vaccinees are limited because only six or seven AZD1222 recipients were SARS-CoV-2 seropositive at baseline.

To note about this clone: It lacks a known antigen. No clone much larger than this one lies a single base away; base qualities are absent.

The CDR3 regions of human TCRbeta chains were analyzed by immunosequencing. Per the authors' processing: Repertoire TCRs were matched against a reference library of SARS-CoV-2-specific TCRs generated with the MIRA antigen-specificity platform. Breadth meant the fraction of unique TCRs that were SARS-CoV-2-associated, whereas depth meant the fraction of total T cells that were SARS-CoV-2-associated. Using the MIRA data, each spike-specific TCR was mapped to the spike region that the TCR reacts to and placed in a CD4 or CD8 class. Log10-transformed breadth and depth values were compared by one-way ANOVA with Sidak's multiple comparisons tests. Drawn from immuneACCESS, this table holds only the in-frame rearrangements with V and J called that TCRdb kept. Clones are partly lost; checked studies trace under half to an unresolved V gene and leave the rest unexplained. The DNA gave D and trimming, while V, J and clone size come from that table. The sample data list 58,000 or so clones, and approximately 86% of these were observed just once. The ten largest clones add up to roughly 7.2% of the sample.

Explained via the paper, the time point label denotes: about 28 days (+/-7) after the second vaccine dose. AZD1222 recipients with second doses at about 4 weeks or about 12 weeks were pooled, because spike-specific TCR depth and breadth did not differ between schedules. The vaccinee samples were drawn from two UK trials, COV001 and COV002, one of which was a single-blind randomized controlled phase 2/3 trial testing AZD1222 (ChAdOx1 nCoV-19) in healthy adults. Trial participant PBMC samples were collected at day 0 and day 28 after the second dose for TCRbeta chain sequencing. The origin of this receptor is an adult who received the AZD1222 COVID-19 vaccine. The specimen comprised peripheral blood, sampled 28 days after the second AZD1222 dose.

DNA sequence: TGCGCCAGCAGCCAAGGAAATAGCGGGGGCCGGGTAGAGACCCAGTACTTC. Translated, this is CASSQGNSGGRVETQYF. Here the chain combines TRBV4-1 and TRBJ2-5; 9 bases in the middle match TRBD2. CDR3 length: 17 amino acids, cysteine to phenylalanine. Solely the CDR3 DNA is kept, with 51 bases framed from the first base. Germline trimming amounts to 1 base on V and 4 bases on J, with 10 as the count of junction bases outside the gene matches. According to the germline V gene, CDR1 reads MGHRA and CDR2 reads YSYEKL.